The 25 T cell receptor beta chains presented below share a single source sample, sequenced in a study of shared clonotypes between healthy human individuals. TCRdb's copy holds only in-frame clones and misses some; the assay was immunoSEQ multiplex PCR. In the table there are 1,500,000 or so clones, around 97% of which are singletons. Sequencing was performed on naive CD4+ T cells sorted from blood. Subset meaning: CD45RA+ positively selected. The source is a man aged 25 to 40 in good health.

This sequence joins TRBV19 and TRBJ2-1; D not certain. This CDR3 spans 15 amino acids. V was trimmed by 3 bases and J by 6 bases, leaving 15 bases between them. CDR1 and CDR2 from the germline V gene are LNHDA and SQIVND (reference sequence). CDR3 in DNA: TGTGCCAGTAGTATGCGAGAAATGAGCACCAATGAGCAGTTCTTC. It yields the protein CASSMREMSTNEQFF.

The chain combines TRBV29-1 with TRBJ2-7, with 10 positions matching TRBD2. Trimming took 4 bases from V and 4 from J; bases not matched to a gene: 4. The CDR3 totals 13 residues. Germline-derived CDR1 and CDR2 are SQVTM and ANQGSEA. This CDR3 is CSVGALAGYEQYF. The CDR3, as DNA: TGCAGCGTTGGTGCACTAGCGGGGTACGAGCAGTACTTC.

The V and J genes are TRBV6-6 and TRBJ2-7, with TRBD1 identical over 9 bases. Germline V lookup: CDR1 MNHNY, CDR2 SVGAGI (reference sequence). V lost 5 bases and J lost 2; bases outside the gene matches: 4. The CDR3 spans 14 residues. The CDR3 sequence: CASSGWDRAYEQYF. The CDR3 coding sequence is TGTGCCAGCAGTGGGTGGGACAGGGCCTACGAGCAGTACTTC.

The gene calls are TRBV5-1 and TRBJ2-1; TRBD2 matches 10 bases. CDR3 length equals 15 residues. In germline, CDR1 is SGHRS, CDR2 YFSETQ. After removal of 7 bases from V and 8 bases from J, the junction contained 12 bases not matched to a gene. The CDR3 protein is CASQKTSGYQYEQFF. The DNA of the CDR3 is TGCGCCAGCCAAAAGACTAGCGGGTATCAGTATGAGCAGTTCTTC.

This clone has just one count. This sequence joins TRBV28 and TRBJ2-1, with TRBD1 as a possible D gene (5 bases). V was trimmed by 1 base and J by 10 bases, leaving 8 bases between them. The CDR3 length is 12 residues. The germline V gene encodes CDR1 MDHEN and CDR2 SYDVKM. The DNA of the CDR3 is TGTGCCAGCAGTTTATCAGGGTACGAGCAGTTCTTC. Protein sequence: CASSLSGYEQFF.

The V gene is TRBV18, the J gene TRBJ2-7, with D possibly matching TRBD2 (5 bases). The CDR3 length is 17 residues. V lost 0 bases to trimming and J lost 1 base, with 16 bases between them. CDR1 is KGHSH and CDR2 is LQKENI in the germline V gene. The CDR3 region has the DNA TGTGCCAGCTCACCACCTTCCCTAGCAAGACTTTCCTACGAGCAGTACTTC. It codes for CASSPPSLARLSYEQYF.

The chain combines TRBV27 with TRBJ2-7; TRBD1 might be the D (5 bases). This CDR3 comprises 13 residues. Trimming removed 4 bases at V and 2 bases at J, with 9 bases between. The germline gives CDR1 MNHEY, CDR2 SMNVEV (reference sequence). CDR3 amino acids: CASSSQGPYEQYF. In DNA form, the CDR3 reads TGTGCCAGCAGTTCCCAGGGTCCCTACGAGCAGTACTTC.

A remark on this clone: The same CDR3 is also encoded by other DNA sequences in this sample. The chain uses TRBV6-6 and TRBJ1-5; D not certain. The length of the CDR3 is 11 residues. Looked up from germline, CDR1 is MNHNY and CDR2 is SVGAGI (reference sequence). Trimming removed 4 bases at V and 4 bases at J, with 2 bases between. The DNA of the CDR3 is TGTGCCAGCAGTTCGAATCAGCCCCAGCATTTT. It is translated as CASSSNQPQHF.

CDR3 protein: CASSPSTGGTEAFF. The CDR3 coding sequence is TGTGCCAGCAGCCCTTCGACAGGGGGCACTGAAGCTTTCTTT. The chain is built from TRBV14 and TRBJ1-1; the match to TRBD1 covers 9 bases. The V gene end was trimmed by 4 bases and the J gene end by 4 bases; junction bases not matched to a gene: 4. This CDR3 is 14 amino acids long. In germline, CDR1 is SGHDN, CDR2 FVKESK.

This clone was recorded only once. The V and J genes are TRBV7-9 and TRBJ2-7; no firm D call. Deletions cut 1 base from V and 3 bases from J, with 16 bases between. This CDR3 is 16 amino acids long. Germline V gene data show CDR1 as SEHNR and CDR2 as FQNEAQ (reference sequence). CDR3 region: CASSLVSGHGFYEQYF. The CDR3 DNA sequence: TGTGCCAGCAGCTTAGTTTCGGGTCATGGGTTCTACGAGCAGTACTTC.

The rearrangement links TRBV18 to TRBJ1-5; 7 positions agree with TRBD1. CDR3 length: 20 amino acids. Germline loops: CDR1 KGHSH, CDR2 LQKENI. V shed 4 bases and J 0 bases; nucleotides not matched to a gene: 18. The DNA for the CDR3 is TGTGCCAGCTCACTGGGACAGACGGTAACTATGGGACATAGCAATCAGCCCCAGCATTTT. It specifies CASSLGQTVTMGHSNQPQHF. Variable domain in full (rest from reference TRBV18 and TRBJ1-5): NAGVMQNPRHLVRRRGQEARLRCSPMKGHSHVYWYRQLPEEGLKFMVYLQKENIIDESGMPKERFSAEFPKEGPSILRIQQVVRGDSAAYFCASSLGQTVTMGHSNQPQHFGDGTRLSIL.

V usage is TRBV11-2 and J usage is TRBJ2-1; possibly TRBD2 for D (5 bases). Looked up from germline, CDR1 is SGHAT and CDR2 is FQNNGV. The CDR3 sequence is 15 residues long. Trimming took off 1 base at V and 4 bases at J, with 11 bases between the two ends. The CDR3: CASSLVRLIYNEQFF. CDR3 bases: TGTGCCAGCAGCTTAGTTCGACTAATTTACAATGAGCAGTTCTTC.

The gene calls are TRBV5-4 and TRBJ2-5; weak D call: TRBD2 (7 bases). The CDR3 runs to 15 residues. Trimming took 4 bases from V and 4 from J, leaving 17 bases between them. Germline-derived CDR1 and CDR2 are SGHNT and YYREEE (reference sequence). The CDR3 reads CASSRGRENPETQYF. For the CDR3, the DNA is TGTGCCAGCAGCCGGGGGCGGGAGAACCCAGAGACCCAGTACTTC.

J is TRBJ1-4 and V is TRBV7-9; perhaps TRBD1 as D (5 bases). Trimming cost V 6 bases and J 5 bases, with 7 bases left between them. Germline lookup yields CDR1 SEHNR and CDR2 FQNEAQ (reference sequence). The CDR3 loop spans 12 amino acids. CDR3 nucleotides: TGTGCCAGCAGGAAGGGGAATGAAAAACTGTTTTTT. Translation gives CASRKGNEKLFF.

This clone was observed once. The rearrangement uses TRBV4-3 and TRBJ2-2; a possible D gene is TRBD2 (6 bases). Germline V lookup: CDR1 LGHNA, CDR2 YSLEER. The CDR3 spans 18 residues. The V and J ends lost 2 bases and 1 base respectively, with 17 bases between them. The CDR3 coding sequence is TGCGCCAGCAGCCAAAGTGGAGGGGCGCGGTTGAACACCGGGGAGCTGTTTTTT. Its translation is CASSQSGGARLNTGELFF.

V and J are TRBV15 and TRBJ2-7; weak D call: TRBD2 (6 bases). CDR3 length equals 16 residues. Trimming took 0 bases from V and 1 from J, leaving 13 bases between them. Looked up from germline, CDR1 is LNHNV and CDR2 is YYDKDF (reference sequence). The CDR3 protein is CATSRDIGRGSYEQYF. The CDR3 nucleotides are TGTGCCACCAGCAGAGATATTGGGCGGGGTTCCTACGAGCAGTACTTC.

This clone was recorded once. The rearrangement uses TRBV11-2 and TRBJ2-1, with 10 nucleotides matching TRBD2. Germline V gives CDR1 SGHAT, CDR2 FQNNGV. The CDR3 length is 17 residues. V gave up 1 base and J gave up 6 bases; unmatched junction bases: 9. The CDR3 protein is CASSLARVLAGLNEQFF. In DNA form, the CDR3 reads TGTGCCAGCAGCTTAGCCCGGGTACTAGCGGGACTCAATGAGCAGTTCTTC.

The chain recombines TRBV6-4 with TRBJ2-3; 7 nucleotides match TRBD1. The CDR3 is 14 residues long. The V gene end was trimmed by 5 bases and the J gene end by 1 base; junction bases not matched to a gene: 3. CDR1 and CDR2 (germline): MRHNA, SNTAGT. CDR3 bases: TGTGCCAGCAGTCGCACAGGGGGCACAGATACGCAGTATTTT. This encodes CASSRTGGTDTQYF.

This clone was seen a handful of times. The chain has TRBV6-5 and TRBJ2-7, with a weak D call TRBD2 (5 bases). Germline V CDR1 and CDR2: MNHEY, SVGAGI. Trimming removed 6 bases at V and 7 bases at J, with 16 bases between. The CDR3 extends over 13 amino acids. The CDR3 loop reads CASRRHRSGEQYF. DNA for the CDR3: TGTGCCAGCAGACGCCATAGATCGGGAGAGCAGTACTTC.

This chain joins TRBV7-9 and TRBJ2-3; 9 nucleotides agree with TRBD2. This CDR3 contains 15 residues. V gave up 1 base and J gave up 4 bases; unmatched junction bases: 3. CDR1 and CDR2 from the germline V gene are SEHNR and FQNEAQ (reference sequence). CDR3 nucleotide sequence: TGTGCCAGCAGCTTAGTAGCGGGAGCTGCAGATACGCAGTATTTT. Residues: CASSLVAGAADTQYF.

The V and J genes are TRBV28 and TRBJ2-7; 10 bases match TRBD2. J lost 6 bases, V lost 8 bases, and 1 base had no gene match. CDR1 and CDR2 (germline): MDHEN, SYDVKM. This CDR3 has 11 residues. The CDR3 nucleotides read TGTGCCAGCGCTAGCGGGAGCGAGCAGTACTTC. Translated: CASASGSEQYF.

As for this clone: The sample contains more than one DNA sequence encoding this CDR3. The chain has TRBV28 and TRBJ2-7; D possibly uses TRBD1 or TRBD2 (5 bases each). The germline V gene has CDR1 MDHEN and CDR2 SYDVKM. CDR3 length equals 11 residues. V gave up 2 bases and J gave up 6 bases, with 5 bases separating them. CDR3 in DNA: TGTGCCAGCAGTTTAGGGGGCGAGCAGTACTTC. Translated, it gives CASSLGGEQYF.

This rearrangement joins TRBV10-1 to TRBJ2-7; D unresolved. Per the germline V gene, CDR1 is WNHNN and CDR2 is SYGVQD (reference sequence). V was cut by 0 bases and J by 0 bases, with 9 bases left in between. The CDR3 covers 15 residues. CDR3: CASSESGVLSYEQYF. The CDR3 region has the DNA TGCGCCAGCAGTGAGTCAGGAGTTCTCTCCTACGAGCAGTACTTC.

This chain connects TRBV27 to TRBJ2-1; 13 nucleotides match TRBD2. The CDR3 consists of 16 residues. Germline V gene lookup returns CDR1 MNHEY and CDR2 SMNVEV (reference sequence). After removal of 0 bases from V and 9 bases from J, the junction contained 5 bases not matched to a gene. As DNA, the CDR3 is TGTGCCAGCAGTTTATCGCGGACTAGCGGGAGCCGTGAGCAGTTCTTC. Encoded protein: CASSLSRTSGSREQFF.

The chain joins TRBV25-1 to TRBJ2-4; TRBD1 matches at 9 bases. The CDR3 sequence is 15 residues long. V lost 5 bases, J lost 8 bases, and 10 bases stayed unmatched. Germline CDR1 MGHDK, CDR2 SYGVNS. CDR3 loop: CASSRPGTGGDIQYF. CDR3 sequence (DNA): TGTGCCAGCAGTCGACCGGGAACAGGGGGCGACATTCAGTACTTC.